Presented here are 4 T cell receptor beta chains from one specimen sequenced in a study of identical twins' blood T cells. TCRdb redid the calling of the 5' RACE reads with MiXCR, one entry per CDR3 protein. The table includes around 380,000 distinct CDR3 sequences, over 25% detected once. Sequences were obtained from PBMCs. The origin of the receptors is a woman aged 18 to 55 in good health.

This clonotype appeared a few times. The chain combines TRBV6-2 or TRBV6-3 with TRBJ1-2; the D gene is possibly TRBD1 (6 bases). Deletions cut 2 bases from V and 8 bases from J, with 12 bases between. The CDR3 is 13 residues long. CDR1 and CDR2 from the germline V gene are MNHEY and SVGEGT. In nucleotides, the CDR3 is TGTGCCAGCAGTTACAACAGGGTGAGAGGCTACACCTTC. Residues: CASSYNRVRGYTF.

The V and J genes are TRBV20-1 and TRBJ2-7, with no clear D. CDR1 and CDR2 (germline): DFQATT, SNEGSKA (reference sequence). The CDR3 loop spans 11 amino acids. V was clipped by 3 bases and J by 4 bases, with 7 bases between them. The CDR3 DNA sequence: TGCAGTGCTAGTCTCGTGTACGAGCAGTACTTC. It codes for CSASLVYEQYF.

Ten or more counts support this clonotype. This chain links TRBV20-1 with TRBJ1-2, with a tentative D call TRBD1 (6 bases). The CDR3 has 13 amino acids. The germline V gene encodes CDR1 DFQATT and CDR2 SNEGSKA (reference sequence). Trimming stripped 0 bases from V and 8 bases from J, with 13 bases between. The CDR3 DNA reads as TGCAGTGCTAGAGACAAACAGGGATGGGGCTACACCTTC. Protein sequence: CSARDKQGWGYTF.

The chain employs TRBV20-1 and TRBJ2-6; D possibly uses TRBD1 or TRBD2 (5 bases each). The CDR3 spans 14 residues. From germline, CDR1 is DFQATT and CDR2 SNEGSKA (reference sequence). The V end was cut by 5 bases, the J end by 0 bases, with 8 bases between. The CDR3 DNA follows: TGCAGTGCTGCAGGGACCTCTGGGGCCAACGTCCTGACTTTC. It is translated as CSAAGTSGANVLTF.